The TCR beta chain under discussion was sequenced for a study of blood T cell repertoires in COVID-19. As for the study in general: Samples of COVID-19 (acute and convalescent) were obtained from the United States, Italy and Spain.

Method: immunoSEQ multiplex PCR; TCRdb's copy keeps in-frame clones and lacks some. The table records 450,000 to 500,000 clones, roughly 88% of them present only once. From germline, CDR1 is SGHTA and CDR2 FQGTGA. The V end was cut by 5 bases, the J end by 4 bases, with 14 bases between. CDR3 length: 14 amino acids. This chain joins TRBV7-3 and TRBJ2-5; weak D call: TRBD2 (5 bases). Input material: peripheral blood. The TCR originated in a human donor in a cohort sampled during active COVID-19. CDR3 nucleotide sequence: TGTGCCAGCAGCGAGGGTGGAAGCCGAGAGACCCAGTACTTC. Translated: CASSEGGSRETQYF.